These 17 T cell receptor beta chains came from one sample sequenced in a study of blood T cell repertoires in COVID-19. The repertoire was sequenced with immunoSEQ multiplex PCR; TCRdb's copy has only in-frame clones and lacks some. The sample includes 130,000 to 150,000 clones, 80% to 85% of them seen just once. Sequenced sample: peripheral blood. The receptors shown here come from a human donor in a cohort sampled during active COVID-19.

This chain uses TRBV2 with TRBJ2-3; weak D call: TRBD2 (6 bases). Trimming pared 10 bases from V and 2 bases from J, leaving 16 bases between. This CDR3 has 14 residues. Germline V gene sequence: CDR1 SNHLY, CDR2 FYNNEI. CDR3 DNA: TGTGCCACACAGACGGGGACTTACACAGATACGCAGTATTTT. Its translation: CATQTGTYTDTQYF.

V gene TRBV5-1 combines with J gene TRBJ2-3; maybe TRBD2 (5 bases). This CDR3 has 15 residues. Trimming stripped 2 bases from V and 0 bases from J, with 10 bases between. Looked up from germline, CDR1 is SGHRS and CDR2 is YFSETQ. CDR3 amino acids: CASSFPSSSTDTQYF. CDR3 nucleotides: TGCGCCAGCAGCTTCCCTAGCAGTAGCACAGATACGCAGTATTTT.

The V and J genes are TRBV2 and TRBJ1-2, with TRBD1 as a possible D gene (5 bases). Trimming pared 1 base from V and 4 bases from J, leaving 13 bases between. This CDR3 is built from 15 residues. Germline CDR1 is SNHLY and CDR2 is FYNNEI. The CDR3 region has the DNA TGTGCCAGCAGTGAAGGAGGAGGGGTCCCCTATGGCTACACCTTC. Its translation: CASSEGGGVPYGYTF.

CDR3 loop: CASSPGANYGYTF. For the CDR3, the DNA is TGTGCCAGCAGCCCCGGAGCTAACTATGGCTACACCTTC. This chain uses TRBV7-3 with TRBJ1-2; D uncertain. This CDR3 is built from 13 residues. Looked up from germline, CDR1 is SGHTA and CDR2 is FQGTGA. Trimming took 5 bases from V and 0 from J, leaving 7 bases between them.

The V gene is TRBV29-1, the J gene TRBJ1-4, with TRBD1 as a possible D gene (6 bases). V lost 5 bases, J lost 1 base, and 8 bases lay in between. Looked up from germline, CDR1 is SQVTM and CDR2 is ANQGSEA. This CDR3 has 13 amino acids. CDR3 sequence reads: CSVTGRTNEKLFF. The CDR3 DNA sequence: TGCAGCGTTACAGGGCGAACTAATGAAAAACTGTTTTTT.

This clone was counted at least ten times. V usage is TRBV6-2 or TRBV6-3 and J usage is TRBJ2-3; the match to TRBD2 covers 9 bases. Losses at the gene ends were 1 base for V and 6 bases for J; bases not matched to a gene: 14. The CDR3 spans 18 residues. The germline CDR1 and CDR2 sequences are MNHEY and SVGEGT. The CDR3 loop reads CASSYFPAGGLASDTQYF. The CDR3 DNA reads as TGTGCCAGCAGTTACTTTCCAGCGGGGGGCCTCGCCAGTGATACGCAGTATTTT.

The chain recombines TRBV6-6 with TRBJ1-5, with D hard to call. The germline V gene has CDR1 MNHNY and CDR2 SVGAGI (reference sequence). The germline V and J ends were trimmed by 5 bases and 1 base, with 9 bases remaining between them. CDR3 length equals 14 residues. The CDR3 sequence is CASSRAGSNQPQHF. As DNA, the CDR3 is TGTGCCAGCAGTCGGGCGGGCAGCAATCAGCCCCAGCATTTT.

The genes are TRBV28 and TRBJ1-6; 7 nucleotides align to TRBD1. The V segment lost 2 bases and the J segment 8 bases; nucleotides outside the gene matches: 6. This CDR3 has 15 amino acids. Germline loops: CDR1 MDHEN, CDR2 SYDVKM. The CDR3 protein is CASSLDSGGYSPLHF. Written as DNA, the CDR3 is TGTGCCAGCAGTTTAGATTCAGGGGGTTATTCACCCCTCCACTTT. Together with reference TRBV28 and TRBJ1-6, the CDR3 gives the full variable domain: DVKVTQSSRYLVKRTGEKVFLECVQDMDHENMFWYRQDPGLGLRLIYFSYDVKMKEKGDIPEGYSVSREKKERFSLILESASTNQTSMYLCASSLDSGGYSPLHFGNGTRLTVT.

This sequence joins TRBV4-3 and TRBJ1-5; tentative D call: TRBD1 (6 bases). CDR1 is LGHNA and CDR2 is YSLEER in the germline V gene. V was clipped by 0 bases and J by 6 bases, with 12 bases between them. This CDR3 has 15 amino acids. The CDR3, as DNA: TGCGCCAGCAGCCAAGATCCTACAGGGTTTCAGCCCCAGCATTTT. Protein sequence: CASSQDPTGFQPQHF.

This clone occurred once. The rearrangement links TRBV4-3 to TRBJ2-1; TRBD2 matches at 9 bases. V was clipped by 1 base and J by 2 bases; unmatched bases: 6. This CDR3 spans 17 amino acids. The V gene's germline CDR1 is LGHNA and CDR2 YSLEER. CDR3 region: CASSQVSLAGTYNEQFF. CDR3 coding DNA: TGCGCCAGCAGCCAAGTCTCCCTAGCGGGGACCTACAATGAGCAGTTCTTC.

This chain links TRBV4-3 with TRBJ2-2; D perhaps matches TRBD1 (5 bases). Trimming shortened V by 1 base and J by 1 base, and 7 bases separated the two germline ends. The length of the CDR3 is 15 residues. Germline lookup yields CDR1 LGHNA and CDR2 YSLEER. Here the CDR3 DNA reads TGCGCCAGCAGCCAAGGACAGAGGAACACCGGGGAGCTGTTTTTT. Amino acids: CASSQGQRNTGELFF.

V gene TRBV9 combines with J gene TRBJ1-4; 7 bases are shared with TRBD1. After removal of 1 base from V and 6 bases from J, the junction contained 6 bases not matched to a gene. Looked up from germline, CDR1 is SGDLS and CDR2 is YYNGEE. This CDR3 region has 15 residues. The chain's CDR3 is CASSVSTGVDEKLFF. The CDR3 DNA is TGTGCCAGCAGCGTATCTACAGGGGTGGATGAAAAACTGTTTTTT.

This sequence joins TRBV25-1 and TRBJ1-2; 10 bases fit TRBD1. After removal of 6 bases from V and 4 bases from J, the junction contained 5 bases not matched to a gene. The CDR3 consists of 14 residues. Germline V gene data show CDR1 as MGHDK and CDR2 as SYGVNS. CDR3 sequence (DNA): TGTGCCAGCAGGGGGACAGGGGACGGCTATGGCTACACCTTC. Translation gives CASRGTGDGYGYTF.

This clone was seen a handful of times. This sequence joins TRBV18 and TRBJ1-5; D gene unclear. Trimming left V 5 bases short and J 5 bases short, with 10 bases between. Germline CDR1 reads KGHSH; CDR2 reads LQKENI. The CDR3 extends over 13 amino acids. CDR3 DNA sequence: TGTGCCAGCTCATCTACCCAAGATCAGCCCCAGCATTTT. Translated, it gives CASSSTQDQPQHF.

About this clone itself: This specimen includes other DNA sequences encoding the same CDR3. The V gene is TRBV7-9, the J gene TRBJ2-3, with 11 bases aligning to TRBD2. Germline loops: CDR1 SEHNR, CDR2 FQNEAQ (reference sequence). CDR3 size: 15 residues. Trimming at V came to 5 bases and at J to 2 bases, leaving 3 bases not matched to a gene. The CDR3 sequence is CASSRLAGFTDTQYF. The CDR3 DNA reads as TGTGCCAGCAGCCGACTAGCGGGGTTCACAGATACGCAGTATTTT.

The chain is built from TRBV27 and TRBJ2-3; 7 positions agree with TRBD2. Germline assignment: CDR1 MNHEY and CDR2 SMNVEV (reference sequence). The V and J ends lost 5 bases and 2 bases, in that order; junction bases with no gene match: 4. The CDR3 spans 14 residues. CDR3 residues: CASSPRGYTDTQYF. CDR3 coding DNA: TGTGCCAGCAGTCCGCGGGGGTACACAGATACGCAGTATTTT.

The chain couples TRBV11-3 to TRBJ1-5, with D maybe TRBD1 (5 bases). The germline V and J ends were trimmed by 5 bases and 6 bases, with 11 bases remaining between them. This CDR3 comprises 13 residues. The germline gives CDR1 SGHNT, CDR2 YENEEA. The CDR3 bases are TGTGCCAGCAGCCTCACAGGTAGTCAGCCCCAGCATTTT. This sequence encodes CASSLTGSQPQHF.